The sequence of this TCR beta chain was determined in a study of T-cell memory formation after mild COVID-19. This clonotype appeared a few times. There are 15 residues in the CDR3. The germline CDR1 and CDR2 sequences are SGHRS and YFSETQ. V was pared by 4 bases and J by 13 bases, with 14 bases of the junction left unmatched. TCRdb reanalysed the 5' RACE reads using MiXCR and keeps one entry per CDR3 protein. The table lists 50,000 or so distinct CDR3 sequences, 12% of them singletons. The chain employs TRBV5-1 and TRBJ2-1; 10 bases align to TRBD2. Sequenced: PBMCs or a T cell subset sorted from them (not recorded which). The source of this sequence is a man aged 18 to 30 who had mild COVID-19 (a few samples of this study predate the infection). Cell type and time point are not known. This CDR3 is CASSPQPAGGPKQFF. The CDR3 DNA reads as TGCGCCAGCAGCCCCCAGCCAGCGGGGGGGCCCAAACAGTTCTTC.